The 13 T cell receptor beta chains given below trace back to one sample, sequenced in a study of T-cell reconstitution after alpha-beta-depleted transplantation in children. Unique molecular identifiers tagged the TCRbeta library. MiXCR, run by TCRdb on the PCR reads, gives a single entry per CDR3 protein. The sample gives roughly 350,000 distinct CDR3 sequences, about a tenth of which show up once; 2% to 3% is in the top ten. The source was PBMCs from the stem cell graft donor, collected from the stem cell graft. These receptor sequences come from a human donor who donated a stem cell graft to a child with acute lymphoblastic leukemia.

This clonotype was counted a few times. The J gene is TRBJ2-7, the V gene TRBV4-3; D unresolved. The germline V gene has CDR1 LGHNA and CDR2 YSLEER. Trimming left V 2 bases short and J 4 bases short, with 9 bases between. The CDR3 contains 13 residues. The chain's CDR3 is CASSQSVGYEQYF. CDR3 DNA: TGCGCCAGCAGCCAATCAGTCGGGTACGAGCAGTACTTC.

This rearrangement joins TRBV11-1 to TRBJ2-7, with a possible D match to TRBD2 (5 bases). From germline, CDR1 is SGHAT and CDR2 FQDESV (reference sequence). V was cut by 1 base and J by 5 bases, with 12 bases left in between. CDR3 length equals 14 residues. CDR3 DNA: TGTGCCAGCAGCTTAGATGAGGGTGTCCACGAGCAGTACTTC. Its translation is CASSLDEGVHEQYF. Together with reference TRBV11-1 and TRBJ2-7, the CDR3 gives the full variable domain: EAEVAQSPRYKITEKSQAVAFWCDPISGHATLYWYRQILGQGPELLVQFQDESVVDDSQLPKDRFSAERLKGVDSTLKIQPAELGDSAMYLCASSLDEGVHEQYFGPGTRLTVT.

This chain uses TRBV14 with TRBJ2-5; either TRBD1 or TRBD2 may fit D (5 bases each). Per germline, CDR1 SGHDN and CDR2 FVKESK. V was cut by 1 base and J by 1 base, with 13 bases left in between. The CDR3 covers 16 residues. The CDR3 DNA is TGTGCCAGCAGCCAAGGGACGGGGACGTTCCAAGAGACCCAGTACTTC. It yields the protein CASSQGTGTFQETQYF.

This clonotype has just a few counts. The rearrangement links TRBV12-3 or TRBV12-4 to TRBJ2-1; a possible D gene is TRBD2 (5 bases). Trimming left V 6 bases short and J 10 bases short, with 10 bases between. The CDR3 consists of 11 residues. This CDR3 reads CASSFTGEQFF. In DNA, the CDR3 is TGTGCCAGCAGCTTCACGGGGGAGCAGTTCTTC.

The chain combines TRBV4-1 with TRBJ2-7; possible D gene TRBD1, 6 bases. CDR3 size: 16 residues. V lost 0 bases and J 4 bases, leaving 16 bases between the germline ends. Per the germline V gene, CDR1 is MGHRA and CDR2 is YSYEKL. As DNA, the CDR3 is TGCGCCAGCAGCCAAGATGTATCCGACAGGTTGTACGAGCAGTACTTC. It is translated as CASSQDVSDRLYEQYF.

This clonotype was observed a few times. The rearrangement links TRBV20-1 to TRBJ1-1, with D perhaps matching TRBD1 (5 bases). The CDR3 loop spans 15 amino acids. The V gene's germline CDR1 is DFQATT and CDR2 SNEGSKA (reference sequence). V was trimmed by 5 bases and J by 1 base, leaving 17 bases between them. The CDR3 is CSADGDRHSNTEAFF. The CDR3 DNA reads TGCAGTGCTGACGGGGACCGCCATTCGAACACTGAAGCTTTCTTT.

As DNA, the CDR3 is TGTGCCAGCAGTTCCCCGAGGGGGGGAAAGGTGGCTGAAGCTTTCTTT. Encoded protein: CASSSPRGGKVAEAFF. The rearrangement joins TRBV12-3 or TRBV12-4 to TRBJ1-1; D might be TRBD1 (6 bases). Trimming shortened V by 4 bases and J by 6 bases, and 21 bases separated the two germline ends. The CDR3 loop spans 16 amino acids.

The CDR3 sequence is CASSSPYDWGQGAYIDTQYF. The DNA for the CDR3 is TGTGCCAGCAGCTCCCCTTACGATTGGGGACAGGGGGCCTATATAGATACGCAGTATTTT. This chain uses TRBV7-3 with TRBJ2-3; 12 bases line up with TRBD1. Looked up from germline, CDR1 is SGHTA and CDR2 is FQGTGA. V gave up 4 bases and J gave up 5 bases; unmatched junction bases: 19. CDR3 size: 20 residues. The complete variable domain, with remaining parts taken from reference TRBV7-3 and TRBJ2-3, reads GAGVSQTPSNKVTEKGKYVELRCDPISGHTALYWYRQSLGQGPEFLIYFQGTGAADDSGLPNDRFFAVRPEGSVSTLKIQRTERGDSAVYLCASSSPYDWGQGAYIDTQYFGPGTRLTVL.

The chain has TRBV7-2 and TRBJ1-5, with unresolved D. V was trimmed by 0 bases and J by 7 bases, leaving 13 bases between them. This CDR3 has 15 amino acids. CDR1 and CDR2 (germline): SGHTA, FQGNSA. CDR3 nucleotides: TGTGCCAGCAGCTTAGCGCCCGGGGTGAGGCAGCCCCAGCATTTT. Translating it yields CASSLAPGVRQPQHF. The full variable domain, rest sourced from reference TRBV7-2 and TRBJ1-5, is GAGVSQSPSNKVTEKGKDVELRCDPISGHTALYWYRQSLGQGLEFLIYFQGNSAPDKSGLPSDRFSAERTGGSVSTLTIQRTQQEDSAVYLCASSLAPGVRQPQHFGDGTRLSIL.

This clonotype has just a few counts. V is TRBV7-8 and J is TRBJ2-1, with TRBD2 identical over 15 bases. J was trimmed by 9 bases and V by 0 bases; bases with no gene match: 9. CDR3 length equals 18 residues. CDR1 SGHVS and CDR2 FQNEAQ come from the germline V gene. The CDR3 DNA reads TGTGCCAGCAGCTTAGCGCGTTTCGGACTAGCGGGAGGGAGTGAGCAGTTCTTC. As protein: CASSLARFGLAGGSEQFF.

V gene TRBV5-1 combines with J gene TRBJ2-1, with D possibly being TRBD1 (6 bases). Per germline, CDR1 SGHRS and CDR2 YFSETQ. The CDR3 covers 17 residues. V lost 5 bases and J 1 base, leaving 19 bases between the germline ends. CDR3 region: CASSQMPGQLSYNEQFF. CDR3 in DNA: TGCGCCAGCAGTCAAATGCCGGGACAACTATCCTACAATGAGCAGTTCTTC.

The V and J genes are TRBV20-1 and TRBJ2-7; D is undetermined. The V end lost 5 bases, the J end lost 6 bases, and 17 bases lay between the germline ends. The CDR3 has 13 amino acids. Germline V gives CDR1 DFQATT, CDR2 SNEGSKA (reference sequence). The CDR3 region is CSAGRYSTPEQYF. CDR3 bases: TGCAGTGCTGGTCGGTATAGCACCCCCGAGCAGTACTTC.

This clonotype came up a few times. The rearrangement joins TRBV2 to TRBJ2-6; D ambiguous. V lost 4 bases and J lost 0, with 4 bases in between. Germline CDR1 is SNHLY and CDR2 is FYNNEI. This CDR3 has 14 residues. The CDR3 protein is CASSAVSGANVLTF. CDR3 bases: TGTGCCAGCAGTGCCGTCTCTGGGGCCAACGTCCTGACTTTC.